The 6 T cell receptor beta chains reported below all come from one sample, sequenced in a study of spatial heterogeneity in lung cancer. General study points: Counts that tracked tumor mutation counts were those of expanded intratumoral alpha and beta TCRs.

Their antigens remain unidentified. Documented time point: sample taken at primary tumor resection. Each CDR3 protein is one row after TCRdb ran MiXCR on the 5' RACE reads. The table includes some 7,800 distinct CDR3 sequences, more than 6.5% detected once. The material sequenced was lung tumor tissue, taken at surgery. The receptor set was obtained from a male donor with early-stage non-small cell lung cancer.

This clonotype appeared many times. CDR3 sequence (DNA): TGCAGTGCTAGAGATAGGATCAATCAGCCCCAGCATTTT. Translating it yields CSARDRINQPQHF. V is TRBV20-1 and J is TRBJ1-5; no firm D call. There are 13 residues in the CDR3. Trimming took 0 bases from V and 3 from J, leaving 6 bases between them. The germline CDR1 and CDR2 sequences are DFQATT and SNEGSKA (reference sequence).

A remark on this clonotype: A read error may explain this, as a much larger clone is one base away. V usage is TRBV12-3 or TRBV12-4 and J usage is TRBJ2-5, with D perhaps TRBD1 or TRBD2 (5 bases each). This CDR3 is built from 14 residues. The CDR3 DNA follows: TGTGCCTGCAGTTCGGGACGAGGACCAGAGACCCAGTACTTC. Translation: CACSSGRGPETQYF.

The chain couples TRBV20-1 to TRBJ1-1, with D hard to call. Germline V CDR1 and CDR2: DFQATT, SNEGSKA (reference sequence). V lost 3 bases and J 5 bases, leaving 7 bases between the germline ends. This CDR3 spans 11 amino acids. The CDR3 is CSARRETEAFF. The CDR3 bases are TGCAGTGCTAGGAGGGAAACTGAAGCTTTCTTT.

By sample share, this clonotype is medium-sized. The genes are TRBV28 and TRBJ2-5, with 13 bases fitting TRBD2. The junction had 3 bases not matched to a gene; V was cut back by 7 bases and J by 1 base. Germline V lookup: CDR1 MDHEN, CDR2 SYDVKM. The CDR3 totals 15 residues. CDR3 residues: CASTGLAGFQETQYF. Written as DNA, the CDR3 is TGTGCCAGCACGGGACTAGCGGGATTCCAAGAGACCCAGTACTTC.

This clonotype was seen at least ten times. V is TRBV6-5 and J is TRBJ2-6; possibly TRBD1 for D (6 bases). Trimming left V 6 bases short and J 2 bases short, with 11 bases between. This CDR3 is built from 15 residues. Germline CDR1 reads MNHEY; CDR2 reads SVGAGI. CDR3 nucleotide sequence: TGTGCCAGCAGCATCACAGGGACTGGGGCCAACGTCCTGACTTTC. Its protein product is CASSITGTGANVLTF.

The genes are TRBV5-1 and TRBJ1-5; 7 nucleotides align to TRBD1. With 1 base clipped from V and 0 bases from J, the junction kept 22 bases outside the gene matches. The CDR3 contains 22 residues. Germline CDR1 SGHRS, CDR2 YFSETQ. DNA of the CDR3: TGCGCCAGCAGCTTGCCCCTCCGGGACAGAAAAAATCTTGGATATAGCAATCAGCCCCAGCATTTT. Amino acid sequence: CASSLPLRDRKNLGYSNQPQHF.